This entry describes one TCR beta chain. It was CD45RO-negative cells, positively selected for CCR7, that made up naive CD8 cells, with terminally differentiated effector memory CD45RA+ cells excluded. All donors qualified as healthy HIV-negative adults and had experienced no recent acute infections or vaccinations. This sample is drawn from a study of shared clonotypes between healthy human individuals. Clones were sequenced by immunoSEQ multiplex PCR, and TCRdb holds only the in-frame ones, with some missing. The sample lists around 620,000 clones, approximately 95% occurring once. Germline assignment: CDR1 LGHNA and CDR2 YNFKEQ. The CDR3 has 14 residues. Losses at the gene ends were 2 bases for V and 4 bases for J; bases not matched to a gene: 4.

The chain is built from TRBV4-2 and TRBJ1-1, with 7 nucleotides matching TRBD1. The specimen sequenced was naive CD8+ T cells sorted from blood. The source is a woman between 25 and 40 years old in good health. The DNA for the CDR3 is TGTGCCAGCAGCCAACCAGGGACAGTCACTGAAGCTTTCTTT. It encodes CASSQPGTVTEAFF.